The 3 T cell receptor beta chains below were found in one sample sequenced in a study of blood T cell repertoires in COVID-19. Only in-frame clones appear in the TCRdb table, and some are missing; sequencing was by immunoSEQ multiplex PCR. The profile shows around 320,000 clones, approximately 88% of them singletons. Material: peripheral blood. The receptors stem from a woman aged 25-40 years who had recovered from COVID-19.

The chain has TRBV3-1 (or the pseudogene TRBV3-2) and TRBJ2-3; D is unresolved. CDR1 and CDR2 from the germline V gene are LGHDT and YNNKEL (reference sequence). The CDR3 spans 11 residues. The V end was cut by 5 bases, the J end by 6 bases, with 6 bases between. CDR3 sequence (DNA): TGTGCCAGCAGCGTCCGGGATACGCAGTATTTT. This encodes CASSVRDTQYF.

This sequence joins TRBV7-2 and TRBJ1-1; D might be TRBD1 (6 bases). V lost 6 bases and J lost 6, with 17 bases in between. Germline CDR1 reads SGHTA; CDR2 reads FQGNSA. CDR3 length: 14 amino acids. The CDR3 DNA sequence: TGTGCCAGCAGGGAAAACAGGGTCCCTCCTGAAGCTTTCTTT. Its translation is CASRENRVPPEAFF. The whole variable domain, filled in from reference TRBV7-2 and TRBJ1-1, reads GAGVSQSPSNKVTEKGKDVELRCDPISGHTALYWYRQSLGQGLEFLIYFQGNSAPDKSGLPSDRFSAERTGGSVSTLTIQRTQQEDSAVYLCASRENRVPPEAFFGQGTRLTVV.

This chain joins TRBV4-2 and TRBJ1-6, with 11 positions matching TRBD1. The CDR3 runs to 18 residues. Germline V gene lookup returns CDR1 LGHNA and CDR2 YNFKEQ. The V segment lost 4 bases and the J segment 5 bases; nucleotides outside the gene matches: 10. This chain's CDR3 is CASSPIAPGQGDNSPLHF. In nucleotides, the CDR3 is TGTGCCAGCAGCCCTATAGCTCCGGGACAGGGGGATAATTCACCCCTCCACTTT.